These 32 T cell receptor beta chains came from one sample sequenced in a study of T-cell memory formation after mild COVID-19. TCRdb independently ran MiXCR on the 5' RACE reads; one entry per CDR3 protein. The sample has 300,000 to 350,000 distinct CDR3 sequences, roughly an eighth seen once. Sequenced sample: PBMCs or a T cell subset sorted from them (not recorded which). The receptors derive from a man aged 18 to 35 who had mild COVID-19 (a few samples of this study predate the infection). Cell type and time point are not known.

The rearrangement links TRBV10-3 to TRBJ1-2, with D tentatively TRBD1 (6 bases). Germline CDR1 ENHRY, CDR2 SYGVKD. With 4 bases removed from V and 6 bases from J, the gap between germline ends came to 12 bases. This CDR3 is built from 13 residues. For the CDR3, the DNA is TGTGCCATCAGTGTGAGGCAGGGGAATGGCTACACCTTC. It codes for CAISVRQGNGYTF.

This chain joins TRBV12-3 or TRBV12-4 and TRBJ2-3; 9 bases align to TRBD1. CDR3 length: 18 residues. V lost 4 bases to trimming and J lost 4 bases; unmatched junction nucleotides: 15. Written as DNA, the CDR3 is TGTGCCAGCAGTTCGGTACGAACAGGGGACAGGGATTCAGATACGCAGTATTTT. This codes for CASSSVRTGDRDSDTQYF.

The gene calls are TRBV11-2 and TRBJ1-4; D not certain. The CDR3 sequence is 13 residues long. V lost 0 bases to trimming and J lost 17 bases, with 16 bases between them. Germline V lookup: CDR1 SGHAT, CDR2 FQNNGV. Here the CDR3 DNA reads TGTGCCAGCAGCTTAGATCTGACGTCTCCCGGATTTTTT. The encoded protein is CASSLDLTSPGFF. Complete variable domain (other parts from reference TRBV11-2 and TRBJ1-4): EAGVAQSPRYKIIEKRQSVAFWCNPISGHATLYWYQQILGQGPKLLIQFQNNGVVDDSQLPKDRFSAERLKGVDSTLKIQPAKLEDSAVYLCASSLDLTSPGFFGSGTQLSVL.

The chain recombines TRBV13 with TRBJ1-5; D might be TRBD1 (6 bases). CDR1 and CDR2 (germline): PRHDT, FYEKMQ (reference sequence). The V and J ends lost 5 bases and 3 bases respectively, with 11 bases between them. There are 14 residues in the CDR3. Here the CDR3 DNA reads TGTGCCAGCAGCCGAAACAGGGACAATCAGCCCCAGCATTTT. Its protein is CASSRNRDNQPQHF.

This clonotype was recorded at least ten times. The rearrangement links TRBV5-4 to TRBJ2-7, with D hard to call. There are 13 residues in the CDR3. Trimming took off 0 bases at V and 4 bases at J, with 8 bases between the two ends. The germline CDR1 and CDR2 sequences are SGHNT and YYREEE (reference sequence). CDR3 loop: CASSLDPDYEQYF. In DNA, the CDR3 is TGTGCCAGCAGCTTGGACCCCGATTACGAGCAGTACTTC.

The rearrangement joins TRBV5-1 to TRBJ2-7; D possibly corresponds to TRBD2 (8 bases). The CDR3 sequence is 18 residues long. Germline V gene lookup returns CDR1 SGHRS and CDR2 YFSETQ. V lost 3 bases and J lost 6, with 28 bases in between. The CDR3 here is CASSSSGQTILREGEQYF. DNA of the CDR3: TGCGCCAGCAGCTCGTCGGGACAGACGATTTTACGGGAGGGCGAGCAGTACTTC.

The chain employs TRBV12-3 or TRBV12-4 and TRBJ2-7; D is unresolved. The CDR3 has 14 residues. The V end was cut by 1 base, the J end by 2 bases, with 9 bases between. CDR3 residues: CASSLVNTAYEQYF. The CDR3, as DNA: TGTGCCAGCAGTTTAGTCAACACCGCCTACGAGCAGTACTTC.

This clonotype was seen more than once but under ten times. This chain uses TRBV4-1 with TRBJ2-1; D perhaps matches TRBD1 (6 bases). Trimming stripped 4 bases from V and 14 bases from J, with 12 bases between. This CDR3 has 11 residues. CDR1 and CDR2 from the germline V gene are MGHRA and YSYEKL. CDR3 sequence reads: CASSLDRMKFF. In DNA, the CDR3 is TGCGCCAGCAGCCTGGACAGAATGAAGTTCTTC.

This clonotype was seen a few times. The V call is TRBV19, the J call TRBJ2-4; D is possibly TRBD1 or TRBD2 (5 bases each). V lost 5 bases to trimming and J lost 3 bases, with 11 bases between them. The CDR3 is 14 residues long. The germline V gene encodes CDR1 LNHDA and CDR2 SQIVND (reference sequence). The CDR3 bases are TGTGCCAGTAGTCCTAGAGGGGTCAAAAACATTCAGTACTTC. It is translated as CASSPRGVKNIQYF.

This clonotype was detected ten times or more. The chain has TRBV5-1 and TRBJ2-1; 11 nucleotides align to TRBD2. Germline V gene data show CDR1 as SGHRS and CDR2 as YFSETQ. The V and J ends lost 5 bases and 1 base, in that order; junction bases with no gene match: 2. CDR3 length: 15 residues. For the CDR3, the DNA is TGCGCCAGCAGGGCTAGCGGGGGGTCCTACAATGAGCAGTTCTTC. Translating gives CASRASGGSYNEQFF.

In this sample, this clonotype turned up many times. V is TRBV5-1 and J is TRBJ2-5, with a possible D match to TRBD1 (6 bases). V shed 2 bases and J shed 2 bases, with 16 bases lying between them. The CDR3 has 16 amino acids. CDR1 SGHRS and CDR2 YFSETQ come from the germline V gene. The CDR3 loop is CASSFGSGATQETQYF. DNA of the CDR3: TGCGCCAGCAGCTTTGGGTCAGGGGCTACGCAAGAGACCCAGTACTTC.

In this sample, this clonotype turned up many times. This chain connects TRBV12-3 or TRBV12-4 to TRBJ2-1; the match to TRBD2 covers 12 bases. With V trimmed by 7 bases and J by 9 bases, 10 bases remained unmatched. The CDR3 is 15 residues long. The CDR3, as DNA: TGTGCCAGCACCCGGGCTAGCGGGGGGGCCGGTGAGCAGTTCTTC. It codes for CASTRASGGAGEQFF.

In its sample, this clonotype was seen a few times. The chain uses TRBV6-5 and TRBJ1-2; D is ambiguous. Trimming cost V 7 bases and J 6 bases, with 15 bases left between them. CDR3 length equals 13 residues. CDR1 is MNHEY and CDR2 is SVGAGI in the germline V gene. The CDR3 DNA sequence: TGTGCCAGCACCCCCCGGTGGGGAGATGGCTACACCTTC. Its protein product is CASTPRWGDGYTF.

This clonotype was observed at least ten times. The CDR3: CASSPFGADGANVLTF. The CDR3 region has the DNA TGTGCCAGCAGTCCTTTTGGGGCCGACGGGGCCAACGTCCTGACTTTC. The rearrangement joins TRBV12-3 or TRBV12-4 to TRBJ2-6; possible D gene TRBD1, 5 bases. The CDR3 totals 16 residues. V was shortened by 5 bases and J by 4 bases, with 15 bases between the two germline ends.

This clonotype was found a few times. The chain is built from TRBV20-1 and TRBJ1-1; D perhaps matches TRBD1 (6 bases). Germline-derived CDR1 and CDR2 are DFQATT and SNEGSKA (reference sequence). The V gene lost 4 bases and the J gene lost 0 bases, with 12 bases spanning the gap. CDR3 length: 14 residues. The CDR3: CSATPGGMNTEAFF. The CDR3, as DNA: TGCAGTGCTACCCCTGGGGGCATGAACACTGAAGCTTTCTTT.

The chain carries TRBV4-1 and TRBJ1-2; D gene unclear. CDR3 length: 14 residues. Per germline, CDR1 MGHRA and CDR2 YSYEKL. Trimming pared 1 base from V and 2 bases from J, leaving 8 bases between. The CDR3 here is CASSQVSLNYGYTF. DNA for the CDR3: TGCGCCAGCAGCCAAGTGTCATTGAACTATGGCTACACCTTC.

The gene calls are TRBV27 and TRBJ1-2; D gene unclear. The CDR3 consists of 15 residues. V was shortened by 4 bases and J by 4 bases, with 16 bases between the two germline ends. Germline CDR1 MNHEY, CDR2 SMNVEV (reference sequence). CDR3 sequence reads: CASSWLPPGTYGYTF. The DNA of the CDR3 is TGTGCCAGCAGTTGGCTACCCCCTGGTACCTATGGCTACACCTTC.

This clonotype was counted only a few times. V is TRBV20-1 and J is TRBJ2-3, with 7 nucleotides matching TRBD2. The J segment lost 3 bases and the V segment lost 0 bases, leaving 9 bases of the junction unmatched. The CDR3 has 16 residues. In germline, CDR1 is DFQATT, CDR2 SNEGSKA (reference sequence). The CDR3 spells CSARDFRVSGTDTQYF. For the CDR3, the DNA is TGCAGTGCTAGAGATTTTCGGGTTAGCGGGACAGATACGCAGTATTTT.

This clonotype came up a few times. J is TRBJ1-3 and V is TRBV30, with no clear D. The length of the CDR3 is 14 residues. V dropped 2 bases and J dropped 2 bases, with 10 bases sitting between them. The germline gives CDR1 GTSNPN, CDR2 SVGIG (reference sequence). CDR3 in DNA: TGTGCCTGGAGTAGGGTAGGGACTGGAAACACCATATATTTT. Translating gives CAWSRVGTGNTIYF.

This rearrangement joins TRBV7-3 to TRBJ2-5; D is possibly TRBD2 (5 bases). CDR1 and CDR2 from the germline V gene are SGHTA and FQGTGA. V lost 0 bases to trimming and J lost 5 bases, with 13 bases between them. This CDR3 comprises 15 residues. The CDR3 DNA reads as TGTGCCAGCAGCTTAACGTACGGCGAGGGCGAGACCCAGTACTTC. This codes for CASSLTYGEGETQYF. The full variable domain, completed using reference TRBV7-3 and TRBJ2-5, is GAGVSQTPSNKVTEKGKYVELRCDPISGHTALYWYRQSLGQGPEFLIYFQGTGAADDSGLPNDRFFAVRPEGSVSTLKIQRTERGDSAVYLCASSLTYGEGETQYFGPGTRLLVL.

This clonotype has a handful of counts. J is TRBJ2-7 and V is TRBV9, with D possibly matching TRBD2 (5 bases). Germline V gene sequence: CDR1 SGDLS, CDR2 YYNGEE. CDR3 length equals 15 residues. The germline V and J ends were trimmed by 2 bases and 4 bases, with 16 bases remaining between them. For the CDR3, the DNA is TGTGCCAGCAGCGTGGTGGGAGATGGTCCATACGAGCAGTACTTC. It is translated as CASSVVGDGPYEQYF.

The table lists this clonotype with a few counts. The V gene is TRBV2, the J gene TRBJ1-2; TRBD1 matches at 7 bases. The CDR3 runs to 13 residues. CDR1 is SNHLY, CDR2 FYNNEI, per germline. V lost 6 bases and J lost 8; bases outside the gene matches: 9. CDR3: CASRDDREGGYTF. DNA for the CDR3: TGTGCCAGCAGGGACGACAGGGAGGGCGGCTACACCTTC.

This clonotype occurred many times. The gene calls are TRBV11-1 and TRBJ2-1; 9 bases align to TRBD2. CDR1 and CDR2 from the germline V gene are SGHAT and FQDESV (reference sequence). Trimming took 5 bases from V and 4 from J; bases not matched to a gene: 6. The CDR3 spans 15 residues. This CDR3 is CASSALAGSYNEQFF. The CDR3 DNA follows: TGTGCCAGCAGCGCGCTAGCGGGGTCGTACAATGAGCAGTTCTTC.

The genes are TRBV10-1 and TRBJ2-3; TRBD2 matches 8 bases. CDR3 size: 14 residues. The V segment lost 2 bases and the J segment 6 bases; nucleotides outside the gene matches: 4. The germline CDR1 and CDR2 sequences are WNHNN and SYGVQD (reference sequence). In nucleotides, the CDR3 is TGCGCCAGCAGTGAGGCGGGGGGCCTGGATACGCAGTATTTT. Its protein is CASSEAGGLDTQYF.

In this sample, this clonotype turned up a few times. This rearrangement joins TRBV28 to TRBJ1-2, with 11 bases matching TRBD1. Trimming took 7 bases from V and 8 from J; bases not matched to a gene: 3. The CDR3 runs to 12 residues. The germline V gene encodes CDR1 MDHEN and CDR2 SYDVKM. CDR3 coding DNA: TGTGCCAGCAAGGGACAGGGGGACGGCTACACCTTC. Its protein is CASKGQGDGYTF.

CDR3 protein: CACLRDRSAYEQYF. Here the CDR3 DNA reads TGTGCCTGTCTCCGGGACAGGAGTGCCTACGAGCAGTACTTC. This sequence joins TRBV30 and TRBJ2-7; 8 positions match TRBD1. The CDR3 runs 14 residues. The trim removed 6 bases at V and 2 bases at J, leaving 9 bases unmatched. Germline V gives CDR1 GTSNPN, CDR2 SVGIG (reference sequence). The entire variable domain, with the rest obtained from reference TRBV30 and TRBJ2-7, is as follows: SQTIHQWPATLVQPVGSPLSLECTVEGTSNPNLYWYRQAAGRGLQLLFYSVGIGQISSEVPQNLSASRPQDRQFILSSKKLLLSDSGFYLCACLRDRSAYEQYFGPGTRLTVT.

A few counts support this clonotype. CDR3 DNA: TGTGCCAGCACTCTTATGACAGGACTACCGACCCAGTACTTC. It codes for CASTLMTGLPTQYF. The rearrangement links TRBV6-6 to TRBJ2-5; possibly TRBD1 or TRBD2 for D (6 bases each). Trimming removed 7 bases from V and 7 bases from J, with 19 bases in between. Per the germline V gene, CDR1 is MNHNY and CDR2 is SVGAGI (reference sequence). The CDR3 consists of 14 residues.

The chain links TRBV5-8 to TRBJ2-3; TRBD1 might be the D (6 bases). V was clipped by 4 bases and J by 14 bases, with 20 bases between them. The CDR3 is 13 residues long. Germline CDR1 reads SGHTS; CDR2 reads YDEGEE. The chain's CDR3 is CASSPGRPATGYF. CDR3 nucleotides: TGTGCCAGCAGCCCCGGGCGACCGGCGACAGGGTATTTT.

This clonotype was detected ten times or more. The chain carries TRBV4-1 and TRBJ2-2; D is uncertain. The V gene's germline CDR1 is MGHRA and CDR2 YSYEKL. Deletions cut 0 bases from V and 4 bases from J, with 9 bases between. CDR3 length: 15 residues. The CDR3 here is CASSQEVAVTGELFF. CDR3 DNA sequence: TGCGCCAGCAGCCAAGAGGTGGCCGTCACCGGGGAGCTGTTTTTT.

This clonotype was seen more than once but under ten times. The chain employs TRBV5-1 and TRBJ2-5, with no clear D. This CDR3 is built from 13 residues. Germline V gives CDR1 SGHRS, CDR2 YFSETQ. The V gene lost 7 bases and the J gene lost 5 bases, with 15 bases spanning the gap. CDR3 bases: TGCGCCAGCCGATATTTGGGCGAGGAGACCCAGTACTTC. Amino acid sequence: CASRYLGEETQYF.

This clonotype came up a few times. J is TRBJ2-7 and V is TRBV5-1; TRBD1 agrees at 9 bases. V shed 7 bases, J shed 2 bases, and the junction held 7 bases outside the gene matches. Germline V CDR1 and CDR2: SGHRS, YFSETQ. The CDR3 has 14 amino acids. DNA of the CDR3: TGCGCCAGCGAGCCCGGGACAGGGCCCTACGAGCAGTACTTC. The encoded protein is CASEPGTGPYEQYF.

This clonotype was counted between two and nine times. The rearrangement joins TRBV29-1 to TRBJ1-2; D gene uncertain. The CDR3 runs to 14 residues. In germline, CDR1 is SQVTM, CDR2 ANQGSEA. The V gene lost 0 bases and the J gene lost 5 bases, with 13 bases spanning the gap. The CDR3 protein is CSVEDLQFRYGYTF. CDR3 DNA sequence: TGCAGCGTTGAAGATTTACAGTTTCGTTATGGCTACACCTTC.